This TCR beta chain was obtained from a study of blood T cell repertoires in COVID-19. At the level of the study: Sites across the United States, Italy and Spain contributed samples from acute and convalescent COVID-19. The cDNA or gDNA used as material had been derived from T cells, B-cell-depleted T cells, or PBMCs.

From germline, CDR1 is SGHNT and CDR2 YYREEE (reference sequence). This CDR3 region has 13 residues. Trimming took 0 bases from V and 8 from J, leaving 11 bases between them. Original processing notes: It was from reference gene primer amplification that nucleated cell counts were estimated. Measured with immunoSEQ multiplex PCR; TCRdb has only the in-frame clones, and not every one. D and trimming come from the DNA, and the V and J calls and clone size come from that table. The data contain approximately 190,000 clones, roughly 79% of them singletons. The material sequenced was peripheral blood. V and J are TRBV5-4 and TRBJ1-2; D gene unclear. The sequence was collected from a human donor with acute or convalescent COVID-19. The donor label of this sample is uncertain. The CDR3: CASSLAPGWGYTF. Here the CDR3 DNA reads TGTGCCAGCAGCTTGGCCCCGGGATGGGGCTACACCTTC.